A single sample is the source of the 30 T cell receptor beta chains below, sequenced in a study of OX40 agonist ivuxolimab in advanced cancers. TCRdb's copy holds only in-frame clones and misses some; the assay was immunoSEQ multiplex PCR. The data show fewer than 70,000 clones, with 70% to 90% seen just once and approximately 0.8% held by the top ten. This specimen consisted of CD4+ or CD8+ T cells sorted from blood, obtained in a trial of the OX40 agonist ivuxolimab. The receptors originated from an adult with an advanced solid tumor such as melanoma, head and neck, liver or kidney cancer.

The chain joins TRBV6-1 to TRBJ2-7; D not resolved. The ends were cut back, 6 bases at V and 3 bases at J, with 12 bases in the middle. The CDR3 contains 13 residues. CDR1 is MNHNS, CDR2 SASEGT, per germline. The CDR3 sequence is CASSLEYLYEQYF. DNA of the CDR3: TGTGCCAGCAGCCTAGAATATCTCTACGAGCAGTACTTC.

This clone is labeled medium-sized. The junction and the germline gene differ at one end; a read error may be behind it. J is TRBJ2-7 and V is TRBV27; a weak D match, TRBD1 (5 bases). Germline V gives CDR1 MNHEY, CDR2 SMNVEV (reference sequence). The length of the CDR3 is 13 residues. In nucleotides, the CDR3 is TGTGCTAGCATGGCGGCAGGGACCTACGAGCAGTACTTC. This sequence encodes CASMAAGTYEQYF.

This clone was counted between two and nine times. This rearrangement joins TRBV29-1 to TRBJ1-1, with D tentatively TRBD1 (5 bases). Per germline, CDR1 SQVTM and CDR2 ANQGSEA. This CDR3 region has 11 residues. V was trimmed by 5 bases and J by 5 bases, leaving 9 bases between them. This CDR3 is CSVRGGTEAFF. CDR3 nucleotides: TGCAGCGTTCGTGGGGGGACTGAAGCTTTCTTT. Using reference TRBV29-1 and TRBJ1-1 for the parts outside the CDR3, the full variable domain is SAVISQKPSRDICQRGTSLTIQCQVDSQVTMMFWYRQQPGQSLTLIATANQGSEATYESGFVIDKFPISRPNLTFSTLTVSNMSPEDSSIYLCSVRGGTEAFFGQGTRLTVV.

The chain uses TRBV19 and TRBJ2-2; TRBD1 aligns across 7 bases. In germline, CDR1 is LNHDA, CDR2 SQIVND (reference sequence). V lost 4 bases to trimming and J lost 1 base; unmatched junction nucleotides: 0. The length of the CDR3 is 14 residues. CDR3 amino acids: CASSRDRNTGELFF. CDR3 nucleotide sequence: TGTGCCAGTAGTAGGGACAGGAACACCGGGGAGCTGTTTTTT.

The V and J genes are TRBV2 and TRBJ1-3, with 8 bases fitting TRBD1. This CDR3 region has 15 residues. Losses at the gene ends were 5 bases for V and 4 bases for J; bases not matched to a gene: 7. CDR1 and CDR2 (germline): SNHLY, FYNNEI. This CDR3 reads CASSPGTGPGNTIYF. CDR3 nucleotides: TGTGCCAGCAGTCCCGGGACAGGTCCGGGAAACACCATATATTTT.

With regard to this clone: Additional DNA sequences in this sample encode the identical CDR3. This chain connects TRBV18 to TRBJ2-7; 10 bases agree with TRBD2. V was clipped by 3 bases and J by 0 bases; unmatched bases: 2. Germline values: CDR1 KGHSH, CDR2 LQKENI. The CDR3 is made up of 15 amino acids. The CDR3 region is CASSPRTSGSYEQYF. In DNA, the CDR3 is TGTGCCAGCTCACCTAGGACTAGCGGCTCCTACGAGCAGTACTTC.

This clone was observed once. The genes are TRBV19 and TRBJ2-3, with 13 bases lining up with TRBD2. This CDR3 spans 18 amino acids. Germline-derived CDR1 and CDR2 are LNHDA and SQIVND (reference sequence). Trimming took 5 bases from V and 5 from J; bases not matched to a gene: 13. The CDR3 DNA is TGTGCCAGTAGTCCCTACTCCGGGACTAGCGGGACCCAAGATACGCAGTATTTT. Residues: CASSPYSGTSGTQDTQYF.

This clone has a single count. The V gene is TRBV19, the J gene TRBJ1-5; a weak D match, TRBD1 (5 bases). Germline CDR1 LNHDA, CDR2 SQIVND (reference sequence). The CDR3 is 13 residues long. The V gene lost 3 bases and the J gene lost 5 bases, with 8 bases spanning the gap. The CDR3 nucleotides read TGTGCCAGTAGTATGCAGGGCCATCAGCCCCAGCATTTT. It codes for CASSMQGHQPQHF.

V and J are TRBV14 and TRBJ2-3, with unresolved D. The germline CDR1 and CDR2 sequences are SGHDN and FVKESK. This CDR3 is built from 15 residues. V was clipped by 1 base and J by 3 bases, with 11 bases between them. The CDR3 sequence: CASSQVGVGTDTQYF. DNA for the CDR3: TGTGCCAGCAGCCAAGTGGGTGTTGGGACAGATACGCAGTATTTT. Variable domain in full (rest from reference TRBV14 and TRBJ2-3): EAGVTQFPSHSVIEKGQTVTLRCDPISGHDNLYWYRRVMGKEIKFLLHFVKESKQDESGMPNNRFLAERTGGTYSTLKVQPAELEDSGVYFCASSQVGVGTDTQYFGPGTRLTVL.

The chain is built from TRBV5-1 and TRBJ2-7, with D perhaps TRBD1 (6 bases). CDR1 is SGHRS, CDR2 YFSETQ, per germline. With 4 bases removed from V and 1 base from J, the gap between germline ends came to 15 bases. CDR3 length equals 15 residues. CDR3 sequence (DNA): TGCGCCAGCAGCCAGTTAGGACAGAGTTCCTACGAGCAGTACTTC. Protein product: CASSQLGQSSYEQYF.

CDR3 bases: TGTGCCAGCAGTTACTCGGGACAGGGGAACTATGGCTACACCTTC. Residues: CASSYSGQGNYGYTF. The chain combines TRBV6-5 with TRBJ1-2; 10 nucleotides agree with TRBD1. From germline, CDR1 is MNHEY and CDR2 SVGAGI. The CDR3 consists of 15 residues. Trimming removed 0 bases from V and 2 bases from J; junction bases left unmatched: 0.

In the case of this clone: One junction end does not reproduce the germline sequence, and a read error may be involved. The CDR3, as DNA: TGTGCCGGTAGTATAGACCGAAATGAAAAACTGTTTTTT. Translation gives CAGSIDRNEKLFF. The chain couples TRBV19 to TRBJ1-4; D uncertain. CDR1 LNHDA and CDR2 SQIVND come from the germline V gene (reference sequence). The CDR3 consists of 13 residues. The variable domain in full, with the rest retrieved from reference TRBV19 and TRBJ1-4, is DGGITQSPKYLFRKEGQNVTLSCEQNLNHDAMYWYRQDPGQGLRLIYYSQIVNDFQKGDIAEGYSVSREKKESFPLTVTSAQKNPTAFYLCAGSIDRNEKLFFGSGTQLSVL.

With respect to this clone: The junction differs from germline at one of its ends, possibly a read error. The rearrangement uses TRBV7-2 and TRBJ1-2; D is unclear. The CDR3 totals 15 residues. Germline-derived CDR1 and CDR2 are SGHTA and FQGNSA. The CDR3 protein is CASSLVSPGFNGHTF. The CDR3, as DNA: TGTGCCAGCAGCTTAGTCAGCCCGGGGTTCAATGGCCACACCTTC.

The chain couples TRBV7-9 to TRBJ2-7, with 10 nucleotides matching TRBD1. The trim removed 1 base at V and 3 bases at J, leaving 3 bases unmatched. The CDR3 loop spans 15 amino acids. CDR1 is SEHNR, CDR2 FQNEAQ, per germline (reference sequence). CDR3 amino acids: CASSLGGTGDYEQYF. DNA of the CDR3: TGTGCCAGCAGCTTAGGAGGGACAGGGGACTACGAGCAGTACTTC.

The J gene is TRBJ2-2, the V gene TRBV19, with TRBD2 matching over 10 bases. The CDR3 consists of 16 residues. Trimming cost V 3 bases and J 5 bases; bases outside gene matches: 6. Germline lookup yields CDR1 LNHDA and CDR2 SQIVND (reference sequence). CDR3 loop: CASSILAGVGTGELFF. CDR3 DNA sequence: TGTGCCAGTAGTATTCTAGCGGGGGTTGGGACCGGGGAGCTGTTTTTT. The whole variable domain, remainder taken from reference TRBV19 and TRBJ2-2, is DGGITQSPKYLFRKEGQNVTLSCEQNLNHDAMYWYRQDPGQGLRLIYYSQIVNDFQKGDIAEGYSVSREKKESFPLTVTSAQKNPTAFYLCASSILAGVGTGELFFGEGSRLTVL.

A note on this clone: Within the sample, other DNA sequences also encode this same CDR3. CDR3 protein: CASSLGRAMNTEAFF. The CDR3 bases are TGTGCCAGCAGCTTGGGCAGGGCGATGAACACTGAAGCTTTCTTT. V usage is TRBV5-6 and J usage is TRBJ1-1, with D perhaps TRBD1 (5 bases). The germline gives CDR1 SGHDT, CDR2 YYEEEE. Between the trimmed V and J ends, which lost 0 bases and 0 bases, there was a span of 9 bases. The CDR3 covers 15 residues.

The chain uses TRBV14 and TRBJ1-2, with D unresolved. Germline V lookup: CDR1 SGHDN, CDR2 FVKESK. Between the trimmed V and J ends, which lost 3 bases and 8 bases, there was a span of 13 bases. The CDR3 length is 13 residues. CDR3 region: CASSHHPMGGYTF. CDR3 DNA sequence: TGTGCCAGCAGCCATCATCCCATGGGGGGCTACACCTTC.

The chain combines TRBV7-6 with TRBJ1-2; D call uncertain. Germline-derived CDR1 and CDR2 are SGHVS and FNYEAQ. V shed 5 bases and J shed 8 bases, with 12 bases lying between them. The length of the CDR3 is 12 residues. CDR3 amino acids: CASSEAFGGYTF. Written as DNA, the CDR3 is TGTGCCAGCAGCGAGGCTTTTGGGGGCTACACCTTC.

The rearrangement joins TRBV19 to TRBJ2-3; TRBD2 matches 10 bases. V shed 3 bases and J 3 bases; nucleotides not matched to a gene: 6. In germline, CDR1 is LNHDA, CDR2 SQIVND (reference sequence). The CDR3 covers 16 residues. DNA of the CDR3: TGTGCCAGTAGTATCCTAGCGGGAGAGGGGACAGATACGCAGTATTTT. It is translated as CASSILAGEGTDTQYF.

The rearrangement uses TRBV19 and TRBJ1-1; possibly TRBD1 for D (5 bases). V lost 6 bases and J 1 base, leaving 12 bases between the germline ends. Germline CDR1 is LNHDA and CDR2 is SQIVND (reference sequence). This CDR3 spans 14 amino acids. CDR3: CASSFQGTNTEAFF. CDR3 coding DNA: TGTGCCAGTAGCTTTCAGGGCACGAACACTGAAGCTTTCTTT. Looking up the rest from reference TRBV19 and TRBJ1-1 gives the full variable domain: DGGITQSPKYLFRKEGQNVTLSCEQNLNHDAMYWYRQDPGQGLRLIYYSQIVNDFQKGDIAEGYSVSREKKESFPLTVTSAQKNPTAFYLCASSFQGTNTEAFFGQGTRLTVV.

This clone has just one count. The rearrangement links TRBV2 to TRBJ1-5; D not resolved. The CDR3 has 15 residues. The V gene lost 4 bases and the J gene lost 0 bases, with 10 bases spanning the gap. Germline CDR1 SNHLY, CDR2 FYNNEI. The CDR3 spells CASSASWLSNQPQHF. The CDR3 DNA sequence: TGTGCCAGCAGTGCCTCTTGGCTTAGCAATCAGCCCCAGCATTTT.

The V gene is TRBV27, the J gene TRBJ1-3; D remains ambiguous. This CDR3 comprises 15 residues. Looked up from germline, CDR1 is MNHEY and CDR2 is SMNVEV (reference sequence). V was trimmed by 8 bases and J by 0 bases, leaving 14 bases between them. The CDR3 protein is CASSLKAVSGNTIYF. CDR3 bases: TGTGCCAGCTCTTTAAAGGCGGTCTCTGGAAACACCATATATTTT.

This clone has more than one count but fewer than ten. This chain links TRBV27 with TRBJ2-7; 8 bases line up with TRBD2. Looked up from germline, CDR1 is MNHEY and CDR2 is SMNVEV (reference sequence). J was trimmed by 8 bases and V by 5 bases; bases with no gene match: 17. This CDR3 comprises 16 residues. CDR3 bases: TGTGCCAGCAGTCCCCGACTCTCCCAGCGGGAGCTGAAGCAGTACTTC. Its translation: CASSPRLSQRELKQYF.

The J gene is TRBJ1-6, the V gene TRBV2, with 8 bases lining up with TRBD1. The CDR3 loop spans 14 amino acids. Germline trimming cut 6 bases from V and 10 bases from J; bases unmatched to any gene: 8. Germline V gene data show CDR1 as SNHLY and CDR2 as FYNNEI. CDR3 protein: CASSAGQGVSPLHF. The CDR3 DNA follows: TGTGCCAGCAGCGCCGGACAGGGAGTATCACCCCTCCACTTT.

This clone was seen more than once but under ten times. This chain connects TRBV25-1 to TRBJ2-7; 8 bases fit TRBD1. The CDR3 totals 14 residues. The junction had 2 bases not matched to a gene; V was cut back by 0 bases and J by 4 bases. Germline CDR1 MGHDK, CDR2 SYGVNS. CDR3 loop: CASSEYRQGYEQYF. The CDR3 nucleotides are TGTGCCAGCAGTGAATATCGACAGGGGTACGAGCAGTACTTC.

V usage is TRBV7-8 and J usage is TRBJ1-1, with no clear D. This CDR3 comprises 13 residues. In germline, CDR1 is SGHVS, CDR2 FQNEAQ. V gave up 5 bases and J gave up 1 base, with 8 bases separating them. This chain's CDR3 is CASSPQQNTEAFF. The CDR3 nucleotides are TGTGCCAGCAGCCCACAGCAGAACACTGAAGCTTTCTTT.

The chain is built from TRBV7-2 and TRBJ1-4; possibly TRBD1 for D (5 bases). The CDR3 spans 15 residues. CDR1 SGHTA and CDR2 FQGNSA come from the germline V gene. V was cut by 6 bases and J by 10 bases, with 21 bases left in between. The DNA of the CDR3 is TGTGCCAGCAGACGCACCGGGTCCGGGGGGGGAAAACTGTTTTTT. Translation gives CASRRTGSGGGKLFF.

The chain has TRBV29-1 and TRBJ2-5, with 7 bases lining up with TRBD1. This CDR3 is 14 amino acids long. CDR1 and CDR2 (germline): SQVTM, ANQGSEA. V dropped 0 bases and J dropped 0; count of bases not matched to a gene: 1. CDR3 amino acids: CSVEDRGYQETQYF. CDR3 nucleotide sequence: TGCAGCGTTGAAGACAGGGGGTACCAAGAGACCCAGTACTTC.

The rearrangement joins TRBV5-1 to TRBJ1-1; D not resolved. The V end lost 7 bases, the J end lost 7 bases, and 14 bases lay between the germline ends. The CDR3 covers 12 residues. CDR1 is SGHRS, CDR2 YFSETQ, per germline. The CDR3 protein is CASPSLLFEAFF. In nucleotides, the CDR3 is TGCGCCAGCCCGTCGTTGCTCTTTGAAGCTTTCTTT.

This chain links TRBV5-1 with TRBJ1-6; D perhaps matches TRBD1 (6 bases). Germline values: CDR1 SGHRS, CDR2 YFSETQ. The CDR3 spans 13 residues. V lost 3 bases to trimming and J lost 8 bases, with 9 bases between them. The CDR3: CASSSYRDSPLHF. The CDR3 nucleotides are TGCGCCAGCAGCTCGTACAGGGATTCACCCCTCCACTTT.